Listed below are T cell receptor beta chains from one sample, sequenced in a study of T cells in localized non-small cell lung cancer. The method was immunoSEQ multiplex PCR; TCRdb's version includes in-frame clones alone and lacks a portion of them. The table lists thousands of clones, roughly 30% of them singletons. Here the sequenced sample was lung tumor tissue, taken before any cancer treatment. All receptors derive from a female donor of 60 years or more with stage I lung adenocarcinoma. Each CDR3 is given with its conserved first and last residue. Fields, in order: CDR3 length, V gene, D gene, J gene, clone size, CDR3 protein, CDR3 DNA. The D gene is left open where the match is weak. Where a row states a size, it is once, few, many or the class of an expanded clone; other rows omit it.

15	TRBV11-3	.	TRBJ2-6	few	CASSFGDSGANVLTF	TGTGCCAGCAGCTTTGGCGACTCTGGGGCCAACGTCCTGACTTTC
13	TRBV7-2	TRBD2	TRBJ2-1	medium-sized	CASSSGTRGEQFF	TGTGCCAGCAGTTCCGGGACTAGAGGTGAGCAGTTCTTC
15	TRBV19	.	TRBJ2-1	.	CASSSTESSYNEQFF	TGTGCCAGTAGCTCGACAGAAAGCTCCTACAATGAGCAGTTCTTC
13	TRBV1	.	TRBJ2-5	.	CASSQDREETQYF	TGCGCCAGCAGCCAAGATAGAGAAGAGACCCAGTACTTC
14	TRBV18	.	TRBJ1-5	.	CASSPPSGNQPQHF	TGTGCCAGCTCACCACCGTCGGGGAATCAGCCCCAGCATTTT
14	TRBV4-1	.	TRBJ2-5	.	CASSQNRGSETQYF	TGCGCCAGCAGCCAGAACAGAGGGTCCGAGACCCAGTACTTC
14	TRBV30	.	TRBJ2-6	.	CAWTPGTGANVLTF	TGTGCCTGGACCCCAGGGACTGGGGCCAACGTCCTGACTTTC
13	TRBV30	.	TRBJ2-3	.	CAWSVLGPHTQYF	TGTGCCTGGAGTGTACTTGGGCCTCATACGCAGTATTTT
17	TRBV7-6	TRBD2	TRBJ2-7	few	CASSLAPVAGGAREQYF	TGTGCCAGCAGCTTGGCCCCCGTGGCGGGAGGAGCCAGGGAGCAGTACTTC
15	TRBV30	.	TRBJ2-2	few	CAWSVGGTNTGELFF	TGTGCCTGGAGTGTCGGCGGGACGAACACCGGGGAGCTGTTTTTT
14	TRBV19	.	TRBJ1-4	.	CASSRRDGNEKLFF	TGTGCCAGTAGTCGCCGGGACGGGAATGAAAAACTGTTTTTT
14	TRBV5-1	TRBD1	TRBJ1-1	.	CASSKSTGADEAFF	TGCGCCAGCAGCAAATCTACAGGGGCCGATGAAGCTTTCTTT
15	TRBV19	.	TRBJ1-5	.	CASSPGQKANQPQHF	TGTGCCAGTAGTCCTGGACAGAAGGCCAATCAGCCCCAGCATTTT
13	TRBV28	TRBD1	TRBJ1-1	few	CASTLSQGVQAFF	TGTGCCAGCACCCTTTCCCAGGGGGTTCAGGCTTTCTTT
14	TRBV5-1	.	TRBJ2-1	few	CASSPTGLGNEQFF	TGCGCCAGCAGCCCGACGGGGCTGGGGAATGAGCAGTTCTTC
15	TRBV11-3	.	TRBJ1-2	.	CASSQTTATVYGYTF	TGTGCCAGCAGCCAGACTACAGCGACGGTTTATGGCTACACCTTC
16	TRBV28	TRBD1	TRBJ1-1	.	CASSPDRTGANTEAFF	TGTGCCAGCAGTCCCGACCGGACAGGGGCGAACACTGAAGCTTTCTTT
17	TRBV11-3	TRBD2	TRBJ2-3	few	CASSVGFSGGARDTQYF	TGTGCCAGCAGCGTAGGTTTTAGCGGGGGGGCTAGAGATACGCAGTATTTT
13	TRBV30	TRBD2	TRBJ2-1	.	CAWTSGTYNEQFF	TGTGCCTGGACTAGCGGTACCTACAATGAGCAGTTCTTC
15	TRBV11-3	.	TRBJ1-1	.	CASSLGQVVGTEAFF	TGTGCCAGCAGCTTAGGCCAGGTCGTGGGCACTGAAGCTTTCTTT
14	TRBV7-5	.	TRBJ2-1	few	CASSLAPPGDEQFF	TGTGCCAGCAGCTTGGCCCCACCGGGGGATGAGCAGTTCTTC
14	TRBV5-1	.	TRBJ2-7	.	CASSLGSGHHEQYF	TGCGCCAGCAGCTTGGGGTCAGGGCACCACGAGCAGTACTTC
17	TRBV6-8	TRBD2	TRBJ2-1	.	CASSRGLAGGLANEQFF	TGTGCCAGCAGTCGGGGACTAGCGGGGGGGCTGGCCAATGAGCAGTTCTTC
15	TRBV15	TRBD1	TRBJ1-1	.	CATSRTGSGNTEAFF	TGTGCCACCAGCAGGACAGGGTCGGGGAACACTGAAGCTTTCTTT
16	TRBV7-5	.	TRBJ2-5	once	CASSRQAGGSSETQYF	TGTGCCAGCAGCAGACAAGCGGGGGGGTCCTCGGAGACCCAGTACTTC
14	TRBV25-1	.	TRBJ1-5	few	CASSGREGNQPQHF	TGTGCCAGCAGTGGCCGGGAGGGAAATCAGCCCCAGCATTTT
16	TRBV28	.	TRBJ2-2	.	CASRVGVRRTFGELFF	TGTGCCAGCAGGGTAGGAGTCAGGCGTACTTTTGGGGAGCTGTTTTTT
16	TRBV11-3	.	TRBJ2-1	few	CASSQDRLLSYNEQFF	TGTGCCAGCAGTCAAGACAGGCTACTCTCCTACAATGAGCAGTTCTTC
15	TRBV11-3	.	TRBJ2-6	.	CASSLGRSGANVLTF	TGTGCCAGCAGCTTAGGGCGGTCTGGGGCCAACGTCCTGACTTTC
17	TRBV5-1	TRBD2	TRBJ2-6	.	CASTLAGAPSGANVLTF	TGCGCCAGCACGTTAGCGGGAGCTCCTTCTGGGGCCAACGTCCTGACTTTC
16	TRBV23-1	.	TRBJ2-7	few	CASSQSGVRGSYEQYF	TGCGCCAGCAGTCAATCTGGAGTGAGGGGCTCCTACGAGCAGTACTTC
17	TRBV9	.	TRBJ2-4	.	CASSVVVGSLGKNIQYF	TGTGCCAGCAGTGTGGTCGTTGGCAGCCTGGGCAAAAACATTCAGTACTTC